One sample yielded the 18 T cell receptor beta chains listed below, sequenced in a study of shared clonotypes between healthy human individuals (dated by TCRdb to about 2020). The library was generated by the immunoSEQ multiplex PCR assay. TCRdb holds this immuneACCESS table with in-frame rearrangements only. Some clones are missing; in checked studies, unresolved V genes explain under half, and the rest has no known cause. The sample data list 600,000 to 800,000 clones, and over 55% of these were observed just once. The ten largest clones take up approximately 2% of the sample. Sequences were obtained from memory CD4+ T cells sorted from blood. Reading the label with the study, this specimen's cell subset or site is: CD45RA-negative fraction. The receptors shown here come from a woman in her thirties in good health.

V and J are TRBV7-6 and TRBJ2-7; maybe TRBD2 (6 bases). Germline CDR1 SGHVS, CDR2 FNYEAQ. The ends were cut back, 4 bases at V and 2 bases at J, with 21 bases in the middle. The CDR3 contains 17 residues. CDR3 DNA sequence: TGTGCCAGCAGCTCCCGAGGGAAGGAGGGTAGGGCCTACGAGCAGTACTTC. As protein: CASSSRGKEGRAYEQYF.

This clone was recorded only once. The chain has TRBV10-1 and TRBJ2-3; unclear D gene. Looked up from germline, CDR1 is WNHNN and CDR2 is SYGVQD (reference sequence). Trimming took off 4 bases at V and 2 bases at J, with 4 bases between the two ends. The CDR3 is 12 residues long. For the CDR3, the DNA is TGCGCCAGCAGTGGGAACACAGATACGCAGTATTTT. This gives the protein CASSGNTDTQYF.

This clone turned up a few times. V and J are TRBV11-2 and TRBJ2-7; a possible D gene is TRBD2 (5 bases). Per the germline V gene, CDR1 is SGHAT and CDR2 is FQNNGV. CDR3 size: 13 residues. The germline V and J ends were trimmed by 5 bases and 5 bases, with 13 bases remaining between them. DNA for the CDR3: TGTGCCAGCAGCGGGAGCCCTAGGGACGAGCAGTACTTC. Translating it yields CASSGSPRDEQYF. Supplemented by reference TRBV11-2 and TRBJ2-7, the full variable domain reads EAGVAQSPRYKIIEKRQSVAFWCNPISGHATLYWYQQILGQGPKLLIQFQNNGVVDDSQLPKDRFSAERLKGVDSTLKIQPAKLEDSAVYLCASSGSPRDEQYFGPGTRLTVT.

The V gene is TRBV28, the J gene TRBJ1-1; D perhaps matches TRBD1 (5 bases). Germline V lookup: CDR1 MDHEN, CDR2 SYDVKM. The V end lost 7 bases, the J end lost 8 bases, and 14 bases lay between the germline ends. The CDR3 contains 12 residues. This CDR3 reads CASNFLRGEAFF. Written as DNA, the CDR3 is TGTGCCAGCAATTTCTTGAGGGGAGAAGCTTTCTTT.

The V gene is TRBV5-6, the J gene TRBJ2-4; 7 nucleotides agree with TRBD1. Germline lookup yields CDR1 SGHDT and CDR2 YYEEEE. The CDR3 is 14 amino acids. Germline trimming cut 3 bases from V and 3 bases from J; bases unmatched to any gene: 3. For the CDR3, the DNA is TGTGCCAGCAGCTCGCAGGGGGTCAAAAACATTCAGTACTTC. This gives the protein CASSSQGVKNIQYF. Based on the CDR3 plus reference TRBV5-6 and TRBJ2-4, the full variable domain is DAGVTQSPTHLIKTRGQQVTLRCSPKSGHDTVSWYQQALGQGPQFIFQYYEEEERQRGNFPDRFSGHQFPNYSSELNVNALLLGDSALYLCASSSQGVKNIQYFGAGTRLSVL.

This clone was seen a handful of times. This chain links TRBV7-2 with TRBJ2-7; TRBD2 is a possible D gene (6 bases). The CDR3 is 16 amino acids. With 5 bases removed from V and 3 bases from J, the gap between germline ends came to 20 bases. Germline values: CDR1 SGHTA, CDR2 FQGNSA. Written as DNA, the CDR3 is TGTGCCAGCAGCCCCCCGGGACTTTCCCACCTCTACGAGCAGTACTTC. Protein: CASSPPGLSHLYEQYF.

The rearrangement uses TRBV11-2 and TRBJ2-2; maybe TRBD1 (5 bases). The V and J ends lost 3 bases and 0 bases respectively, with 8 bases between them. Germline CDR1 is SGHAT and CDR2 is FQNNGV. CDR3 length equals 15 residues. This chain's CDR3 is CASSFATANTGELFF. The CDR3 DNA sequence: TGTGCCAGCAGCTTCGCGACAGCGAACACCGGGGAGCTGTTTTTT. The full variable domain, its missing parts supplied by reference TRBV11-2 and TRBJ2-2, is EAGVAQSPRYKIIEKRQSVAFWCNPISGHATLYWYQQILGQGPKLLIQFQNNGVVDDSQLPKDRFSAERLKGVDSTLKIQPAKLEDSAVYLCASSFATANTGELFFGEGSRLTVL.

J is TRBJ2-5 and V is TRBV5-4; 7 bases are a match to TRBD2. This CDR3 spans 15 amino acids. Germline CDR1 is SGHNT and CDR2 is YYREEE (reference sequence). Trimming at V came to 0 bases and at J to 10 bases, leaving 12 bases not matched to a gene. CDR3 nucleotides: TGTGCCAGCAGCTTGGATACGGGGGGATGGGGAAACCAGTACTTC. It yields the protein CASSLDTGGWGNQYF.

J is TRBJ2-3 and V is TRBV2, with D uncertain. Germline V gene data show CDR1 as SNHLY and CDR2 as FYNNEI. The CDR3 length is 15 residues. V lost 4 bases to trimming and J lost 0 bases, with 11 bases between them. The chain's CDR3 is CASSVRTSSTDTQYF. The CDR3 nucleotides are TGTGCCAGCAGTGTTCGGACGTCTAGCACAGATACGCAGTATTTT.

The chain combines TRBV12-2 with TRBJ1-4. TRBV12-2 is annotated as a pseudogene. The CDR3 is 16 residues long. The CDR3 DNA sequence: TGTGCAAGTCGCTTAGCCCCAGGAGTTACTAATGAAAAACTGTTTTTT. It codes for CASRLAPGVTNEKLFF.

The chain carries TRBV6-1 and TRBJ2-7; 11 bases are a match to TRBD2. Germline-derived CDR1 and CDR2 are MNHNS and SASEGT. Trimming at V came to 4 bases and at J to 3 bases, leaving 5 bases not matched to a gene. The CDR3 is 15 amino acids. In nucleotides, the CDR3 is TGTGCCAGCAGTGCCCTACTAGCGGGAGACTACGAGCAGTACTTC. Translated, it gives CASSALLAGDYEQYF.

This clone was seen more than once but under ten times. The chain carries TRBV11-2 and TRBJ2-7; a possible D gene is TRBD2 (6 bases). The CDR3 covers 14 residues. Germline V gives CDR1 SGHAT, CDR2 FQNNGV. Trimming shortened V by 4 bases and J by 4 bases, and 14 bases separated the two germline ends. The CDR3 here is CASSSRLVLYEQYF. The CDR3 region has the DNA TGTGCCAGCAGCTCAAGACTAGTTCTGTACGAGCAGTACTTC.

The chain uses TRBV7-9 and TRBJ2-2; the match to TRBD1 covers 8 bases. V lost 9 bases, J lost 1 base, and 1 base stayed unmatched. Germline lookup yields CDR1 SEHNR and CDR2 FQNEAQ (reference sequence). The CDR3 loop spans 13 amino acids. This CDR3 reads CARGTGNTGELFF. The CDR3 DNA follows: TGTGCCAGAGGGACAGGGAACACCGGGGAGCTGTTTTTT.

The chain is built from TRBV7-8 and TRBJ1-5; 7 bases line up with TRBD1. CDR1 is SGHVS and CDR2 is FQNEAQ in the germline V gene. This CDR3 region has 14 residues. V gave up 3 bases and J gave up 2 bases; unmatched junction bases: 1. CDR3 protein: CASSFGTGNQPQHF. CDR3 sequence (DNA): TGTGCCAGCAGCTTCGGGACAGGCAATCAGCCCCAGCATTTT. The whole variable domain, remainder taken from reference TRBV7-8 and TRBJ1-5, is GAGVSQSPRYKVAKRGQDVALRCDPISGHVSLFWYQQALGQGPEFLTYFQNEAQLDKSGLPSDRFFAERPEGSVSTLKIQRTQQEDSAVYLCASSFGTGNQPQHFGDGTRLSIL.

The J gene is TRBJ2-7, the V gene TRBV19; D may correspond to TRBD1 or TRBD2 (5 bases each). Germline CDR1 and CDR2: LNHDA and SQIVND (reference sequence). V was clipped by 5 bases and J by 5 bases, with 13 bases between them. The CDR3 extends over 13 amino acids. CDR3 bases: TGTGCCAGTAGTGACCGGGGCCACGACGAGCAGTACTTC. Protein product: CASSDRGHDEQYF.

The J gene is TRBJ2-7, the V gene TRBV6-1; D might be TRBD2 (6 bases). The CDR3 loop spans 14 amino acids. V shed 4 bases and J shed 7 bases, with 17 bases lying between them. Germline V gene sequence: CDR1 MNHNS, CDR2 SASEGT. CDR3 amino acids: CASSAREGGWEQYF. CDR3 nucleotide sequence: TGTGCCAGCAGTGCCAGAGAAGGAGGGTGGGAGCAGTACTTC.

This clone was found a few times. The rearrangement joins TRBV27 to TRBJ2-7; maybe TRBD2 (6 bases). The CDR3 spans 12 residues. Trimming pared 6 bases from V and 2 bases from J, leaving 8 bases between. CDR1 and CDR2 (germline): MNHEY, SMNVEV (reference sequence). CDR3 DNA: TGTGCCAGCAGGGACTATACCTACGAGCAGTACTTC. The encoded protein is CASRDYTYEQYF.

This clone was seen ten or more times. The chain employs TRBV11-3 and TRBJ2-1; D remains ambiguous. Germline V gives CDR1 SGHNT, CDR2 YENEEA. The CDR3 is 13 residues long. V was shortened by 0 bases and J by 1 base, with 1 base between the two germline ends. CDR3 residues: CASSLESYNEQFF. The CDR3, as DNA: TGTGCCAGCAGCTTAGAATCCTACAATGAGCAGTTCTTC.